A selection of T cell receptor beta chains follows, all from one sample in a study of CXCR3-negative and CXCR3-positive naive CD8 T cells. Each CDR3 protein gets one entry in TCRdb, which reprocessed the 5' RACE reads and gives no DNA. The listing contains approximately 65,000 distinct CDR3 sequences. What was sequenced was naive CXCR3+ CD8+ T cells from blood. The receptors stem from a human donor in good health. Some clones in this sample may be carry-over from other donors' samples. Each CDR3 is given with its conserved first and last residue.

j_call	v_call	cdr3_aa
TRBJ2-3	TRBV4-3	CASSQVLGGPDTQYF
TRBJ1-1	TRBV20-1	CSASNRGLGAEAFF
TRBJ2-7	TRBV5-1	CASSLATGVDYEQYF
TRBJ2-1	TRBV7-9	CGLAGKYNEQFF
TRBJ1-2	TRBV28	CASNRDLYGYTF
TRBJ2-2	TRBV18	CASSPPQGRSYPNTGELFF
TRBJ1-2	TRBV5-1	CASSLEQTANQPIDYTF
TRBJ2-1	TRBV10-3	CAISEILRNEQFF
TRBJ2-3	TRBV10-3	CAIETSGGATDTQYF
TRBJ2-1	TRBV5-1	CASAGEARDEQFF
TRBJ2-7	TRBV6-2/TRBV6-3	CASSYSGVHEQYF
TRBJ1-1	TRBV7-2	CASSSSRQTEAFF
TRBJ2-1	TRBV29-1	CSVTGVMDNEQFF
TRBJ2-5	TRBV7-2	CASSFPLPQETQYF
TRBJ2-5	TRBV12-3/TRBV12-4	CASSFPSGETQYF
TRBJ2-7	TRBV9	CASSVESHTGSYEQYF
TRBJ2-5	TRBV7-2	CASSLALAGETQYF
TRBJ2-1	TRBV14	CASSQFRTGDSYNEQFF
TRBJ1-5	TRBV20-1	CSAREAGTGGFRGGQPQHF
TRBJ2-7	TRBV29-1	CSVDPTGTYEQYF
TRBJ2-3	TRBV4-3	CASSPGQGLDTQYF
TRBJ2-1	TRBV5-1	CASTLAGNEQFF
TRBJ2-7	TRBV7-9	CASSSRARTASYEQYF
TRBJ1-1	TRBV12-3/TRBV12-4	CASGDGLSLMNTEAFF
TRBJ2-7	TRBV27	CASNNNYEQYF
TRBJ1-1	TRBV29-1	CSVLGTGSGMNTEAFF
TRBJ2-4	TRBV29-1	CSVIQGAFSKNIQYF
TRBJ2-3	TRBV28	CASSPYLDRVQYF
TRBJ2-1	TRBV2	CASSAGQYNEQFF
TRBJ1-5	TRBV20-1	CSARDLEGHQPQHF
TRBJ2-7	TRBV27	CASSSMAGYYEQYF
TRBJ2-1	TRBV20-1	CSARDENRGLWNEQFF
TRBJ2-7	TRBV7-9	CASSLETGYGLYEQYF
TRBJ1-5	TRBV7-3	CASSFGSNQPQHF
TRBJ2-7	TRBV20-1	CSAIRRDRAYEQYF
TRBJ2-2	TRBV11-3	CASSIDRGSGELFF
TRBJ2-1	TRBV5-1	CASSLFSNQQQFF
TRBJ2-2	TRBV28	CASREDIAYTGELFF